This T cell receptor (beta chain) was recorded in a study of T cells in Graves' hyperthyroidism and ophthalmopathy (dated by TCRdb to about 2019). Some background on the complete study: Peripheral blood was collected at initial diagnosis, before any treatment. To identify TCR V-J signatures that set the groups apart, the researchers used a discovery cohort of 100 patients, made up of about 44 with Graves' ophthalmopathy and about 60 with stable Graves' hyperthyroidism. Whether ophthalmopathy could be predicted prospectively was tested in an independent validation cohort made up of roughly 19 hyperthyroidism patients plus 17 patients who later progressed to ophthalmopathy. The 75 to 100 discovery patients were divided at random into training and test sets in a 7:3 ratio. The study also compared thyroid tissue and blood T-cell repertoires from over 5 Graves' hyperthyroidism patients. After blood sampling, hyperthyroidism patients were treated with methimazole at a starting dose of 30 mg daily, and ophthalmopathy patients were treated with high-dose intravenous methylprednisolone. According to the paper, TCR Vbeta CDR3 sequencing was carried out on more than 120 peripheral blood samples, which came from 40 to 45 ophthalmopathy, 80 or so hyperthyroidism and roughly 17 progressor patients. The full study reports these points: A model built on a 13 V-J signature distinguished ophthalmopathy from stable hyperthyroidism, reaching around 90% sensitivity and approximately 81% specificity in cross-validation and 80%/75% in testing. Sample size was not statistically predetermined, and investigators were not blinded to group allocation. Most expanded thyroid clonotypes (frequency above 0.001) were also detected in blood, suggesting blood repertoires may reflect thyroid immune responses. In validation, the model predicted progression to ophthalmopathy with 60% to 71% sensitivity and approximately 72% specificity, a median of around six months before onset.

Points on this clonotype: Its antigen is not yet known. No clone much larger than this one lies a single base away; base qualities are absent.

TCR beta CDR3 regions were amplified from RNA transcripts. A first-round RT-PCR of the TCR CDR3 used the HTBI primer set with the Qiagen OneStep RT-PCR kit. Libraries were constructed in a second round of multiplex PCR, after which size selection and purification were carried out. Paired-end sequencing of the libraries was performed with 100 bp reads on an Illumina HiSeq2000. As for the original processing: SOAPnuke was used to process the raw data, throwing out any read that contained adapters or uncalled bases, had a mean Phred below 15, or lacked an exact constant-primer or identifier match. High-quality paired reads were merged using COPE v1.2.5, and each unique nucleotide sequence was defined as a clonotype. Clonotypes were aligned to IMGT TRBV, TRBD and TRBJ reference segments using MiTCR v1.1. The analysis included only V-J combinations with a frequency above 0.0001, which together covered around 99% of the repertoires. A TCS score was defined as the ratio between F50 (clonal expansion) and ExV (chaos), using BLOSUM62-based TCRdist between CDR3 peptides within each V-J. Welch's t-statistics and random forest reduced around 520 V-J features to around 14, which were used in a naive Bayes classifier (R e1071). TCRdb's own reprocessing of the public reads used fastp at Q25 and MiXCR and kept productive beta chains. Each CDR3 protein appears once, grouped with its most common genes and DNA. TCRdb's processing, not the authors' own work, is the source of the V and J calls. The sample contains over 250,000 distinct CDR3 sequences, 20% to 25% of them found a single time. The top ten clones comprise roughly 60% of the sample.

Reading the germline V gene gives CDR1 MDHEN and CDR2 SYDVKM. Measured from the cysteine to the phenylalanine, the CDR3 is 15 residues long. Only the CDR3 portion is preserved as DNA: 45 bases, with reading frame beginning at the first base. Relative to germline, V is missing 3 bases and J is missing 4 bases, with 8 bases of the junction outside any gene match. Ophthalmopathy patients had moderately to severely active disease, Clinical Activity Score of at least 3, NOSPECS grade of at least 4, and duration under 3 months. Any patient with an uncontrolled infection, another autoimmune disease, pregnancy or lactation was excluded. Clinical symptoms, serum thyroxine and TRAb, thyroid ultrasound, and orbital computed tomography formed the basis for the diagnoses. Ficoll-Paque density gradient centrifugation was used to isolate PBMCs from about 9 ml of fresh peripheral blood. Total RNA was extracted using Trizol reagent, and RNA quality was assessed on an Agilent 2100 Bioanalyzer.

The sequence derives from a man aged 25-45 years with Graves' ophthalmopathy. The material sequenced was blood. This sequence uses TRBV28 and TRBJ1-1, and 7 bases in between align with TRBD1. CDR3 region: CASSFSTGVGTEAFF. The nucleotide sequence reads TGTGCCAGCAGTTTCTCAACAGGGGTGGGCACTGAAGCTTTCTTT.